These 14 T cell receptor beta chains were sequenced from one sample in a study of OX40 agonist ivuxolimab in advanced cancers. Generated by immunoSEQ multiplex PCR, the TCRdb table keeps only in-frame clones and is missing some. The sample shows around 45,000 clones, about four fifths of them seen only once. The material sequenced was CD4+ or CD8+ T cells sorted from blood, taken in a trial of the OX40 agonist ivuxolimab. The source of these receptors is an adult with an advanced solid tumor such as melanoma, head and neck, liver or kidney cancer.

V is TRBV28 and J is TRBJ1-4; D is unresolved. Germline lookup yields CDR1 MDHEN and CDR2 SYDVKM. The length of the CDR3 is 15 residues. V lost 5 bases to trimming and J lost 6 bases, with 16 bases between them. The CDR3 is CASSPWNGRDEKLFF. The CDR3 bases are TGTGCCAGCAGTCCCTGGAACGGGAGGGATGAAAAACTGTTTTTT.

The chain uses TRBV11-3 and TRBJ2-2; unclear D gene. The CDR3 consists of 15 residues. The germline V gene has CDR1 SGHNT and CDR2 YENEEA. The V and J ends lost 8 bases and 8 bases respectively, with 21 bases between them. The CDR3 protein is CASSLGGPLGGELFF. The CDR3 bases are TGTGCCAGCTCCCTCGGCGGTCCTTTGGGGGGGGAGCTGTTTTTT.

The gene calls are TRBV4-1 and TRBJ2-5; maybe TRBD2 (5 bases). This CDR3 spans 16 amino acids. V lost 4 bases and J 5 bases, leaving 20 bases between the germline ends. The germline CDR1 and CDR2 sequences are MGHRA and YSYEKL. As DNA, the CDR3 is TGCGCCAGCAGCCCCCGGTTTGCGACCGCGGGCGAGACCCAGTACTTC. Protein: CASSPRFATAGETQYF.

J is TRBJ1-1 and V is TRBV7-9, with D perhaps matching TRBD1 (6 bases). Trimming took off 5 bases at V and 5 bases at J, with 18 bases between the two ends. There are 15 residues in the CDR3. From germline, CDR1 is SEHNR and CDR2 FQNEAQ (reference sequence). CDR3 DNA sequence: TGTGCCAGCAGCCCGGGACCCATCAGGGGTACTGAAGCTTTCTTT. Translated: CASSPGPIRGTEAFF.

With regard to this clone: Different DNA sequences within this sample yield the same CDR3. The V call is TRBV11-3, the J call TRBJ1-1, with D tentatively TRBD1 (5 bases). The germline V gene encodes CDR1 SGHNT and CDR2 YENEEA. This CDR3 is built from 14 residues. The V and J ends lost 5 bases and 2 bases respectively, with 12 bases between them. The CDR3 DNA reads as TGTGCCAGCAGCCTCGGGCGGGGCAACACTGAAGCTTTCTTT. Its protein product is CASSLGRGNTEAFF. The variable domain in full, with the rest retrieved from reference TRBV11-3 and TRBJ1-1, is EAGVVQSPRYKIIEKKQPVAFWCNPISGHNTLYWYLQNLGQGPELLIRYENEEAVDDSQLPKDRFSAERLKGVDSTLKIQPAELGDSAVYLCASSLGRGNTEAFFGQGTRLTVV.

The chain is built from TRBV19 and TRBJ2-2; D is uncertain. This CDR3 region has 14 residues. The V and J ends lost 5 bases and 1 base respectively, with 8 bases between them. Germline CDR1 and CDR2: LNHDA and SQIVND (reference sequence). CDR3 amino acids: CASSSTRNTGELFF. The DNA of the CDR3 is TGTGCCAGTAGTTCGACAAGGAACACCGGGGAGCTGTTTTTT.

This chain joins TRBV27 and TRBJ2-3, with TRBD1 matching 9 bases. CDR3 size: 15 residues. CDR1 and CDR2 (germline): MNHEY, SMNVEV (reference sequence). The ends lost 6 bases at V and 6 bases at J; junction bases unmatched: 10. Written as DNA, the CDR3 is TGTGCCAGCAGCCGCCAACAGGGGGCGGGGGATACGCAGTATTTT. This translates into CASSRQQGAGDTQYF.

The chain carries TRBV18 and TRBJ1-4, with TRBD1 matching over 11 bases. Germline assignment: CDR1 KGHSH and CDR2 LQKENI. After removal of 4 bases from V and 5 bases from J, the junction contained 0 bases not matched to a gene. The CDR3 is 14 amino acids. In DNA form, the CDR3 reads TGTGCCAGCTCACGGGACAGGGGGAATGAAAAACTGTTTTTT. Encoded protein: CASSRDRGNEKLFF.

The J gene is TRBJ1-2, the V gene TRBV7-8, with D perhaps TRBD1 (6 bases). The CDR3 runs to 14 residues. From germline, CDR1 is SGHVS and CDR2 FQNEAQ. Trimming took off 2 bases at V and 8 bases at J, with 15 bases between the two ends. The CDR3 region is CASSLLGGAGGYTF. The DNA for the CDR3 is TGTGCCAGCAGCTTATTGGGGGGGGCAGGAGGCTACACCTTC. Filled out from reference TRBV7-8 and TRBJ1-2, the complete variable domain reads GAGVSQSPRYKVAKRGQDVALRCDPISGHVSLFWYQQALGQGPEFLTYFQNEAQLDKSGLPSDRFFAERPEGSVSTLKIQRTQQEDSAVYLCASSLLGGAGGYTFGSGTRLTVV.

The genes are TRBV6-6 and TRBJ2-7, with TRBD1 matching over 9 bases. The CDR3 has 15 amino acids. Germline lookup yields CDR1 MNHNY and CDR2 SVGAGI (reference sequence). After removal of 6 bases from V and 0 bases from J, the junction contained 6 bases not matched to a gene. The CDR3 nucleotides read TGTGCCAGCAGAGACCCGGGACAGGGCTCCTACGAGCAGTACTTC. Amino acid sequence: CASRDPGQGSYEQYF.

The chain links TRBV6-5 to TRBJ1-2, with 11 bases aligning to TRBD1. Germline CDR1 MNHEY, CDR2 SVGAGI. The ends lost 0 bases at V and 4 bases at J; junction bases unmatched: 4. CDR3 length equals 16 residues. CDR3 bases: TGTGCCAGCAGTTACTCACGGACAGGGGGCGGCTATGGCTACACCTTC. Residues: CASSYSRTGGGYGYTF.

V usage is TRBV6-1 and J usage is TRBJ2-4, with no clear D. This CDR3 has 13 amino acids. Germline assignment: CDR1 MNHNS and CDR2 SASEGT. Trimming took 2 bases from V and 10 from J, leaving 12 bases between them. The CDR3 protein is CASSEMGPQIQYF. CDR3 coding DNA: TGTGCCAGCAGTGAAATGGGCCCTCAGATTCAGTACTTC.

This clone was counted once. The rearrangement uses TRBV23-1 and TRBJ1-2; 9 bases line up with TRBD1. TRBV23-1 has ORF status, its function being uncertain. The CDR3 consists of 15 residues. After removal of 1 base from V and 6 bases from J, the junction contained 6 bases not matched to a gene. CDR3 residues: CASSQYGGTGHGYTF. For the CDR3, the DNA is TGCGCCAGCAGTCAATATGGCGGGACAGGGCATGGCTACACCTTC.

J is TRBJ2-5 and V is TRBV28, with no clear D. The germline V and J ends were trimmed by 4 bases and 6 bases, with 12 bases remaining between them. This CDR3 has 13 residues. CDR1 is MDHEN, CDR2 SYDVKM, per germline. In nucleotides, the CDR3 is TGTGCCAGCAGTTCCCCGCTGTGGAAGACCCAGTACTTC. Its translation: CASSSPLWKTQYF.